What follows are 16 T cell receptor beta chains derived from one specimen sequenced in a study of blood T cells in healthy people across ages. Then a second PCR, running about 6 to 12 cycles, was carried out with a sample-barcoded 5' primer and a J-beta primer mix. TCRdb used MiXCR to reprocess the 5' RACE reads, holding one entry per CDR3 protein. Counted here are about 930,000 distinct CDR3 sequences, about 27% occurring once; the ten biggest clones make up roughly 10%. These same data were also listed under a study on T cells of mothers and their children.

Sequencing was done on a sample of blood. The receptors here all came from a woman between 40 and 50 years old in good health.

V usage is TRBV27 and J usage is TRBJ1-4, with TRBD1 matching over 8 bases. The length of the CDR3 is 15 residues. Looked up from germline, CDR1 is MNHEY and CDR2 is SMNVEV (reference sequence). V lost 5 bases and J lost 8; bases outside the gene matches: 10. The CDR3 DNA reads as TGTGCCAGCAGTGCGTCGGACAGGGTTTACGAAAAACTGTTTTTT. Protein: CASSASDRVYEKLFF.

This clonotype was detected a few times. The chain combines TRBV20-1 with TRBJ2-7; D gene ambiguous. CDR1 and CDR2 (germline): DFQATT, SNEGSKA (reference sequence). The CDR3 covers 13 residues. V gave up 6 bases and J gave up 5 bases, with 17 bases separating them. The chain's CDR3 is CSASSRTFDEQYF. The CDR3 bases are TGCAGTGCCTCCAGTCGAACTTTCGACGAGCAGTACTTC.

The rearrangement joins TRBV12-3 or TRBV12-4 to TRBJ1-2; D is undetermined. There are 15 residues in the CDR3. The V and J ends lost 3 bases and 1 base respectively, with 12 bases between them. The CDR3 bases are TGTGCCAGCAGTTTGATAGACATGGATAACTATGGCTACACCTTC. This codes for CASSLIDMDNYGYTF.

The chain links TRBV14 to TRBJ1-6, with D tentatively TRBD1 (5 bases). The germline CDR1 and CDR2 sequences are SGHDN and FVKESK. This CDR3 is built from 14 residues. The ends were cut back, 1 base at V and 9 bases at J, with 10 bases in the middle. The CDR3 here is CASSQGQWGSPLHF. CDR3 nucleotide sequence: TGTGCCAGCAGCCAAGGACAGTGGGGTTCACCCCTCCACTTT.

The chain is built from TRBV5-1 and TRBJ1-1; tentatively, D is TRBD1 (6 bases). Trimming left V 0 bases short and J 1 base short, with 13 bases between. The V gene's germline CDR1 is SGHRS and CDR2 YFSETQ. CDR3 length equals 16 residues. The DNA of the CDR3 is TGCGCCAGCAGCTTGGCCGGGACACTCGGGAACACTGAAGCTTTCTTT. Its translation is CASSLAGTLGNTEAFF.

This clonotype was detected ten times or more. The chain couples TRBV27 to TRBJ2-4, with 8 bases fitting TRBD1. Trimming at V came to 7 bases and at J to 0 bases, leaving 8 bases not matched to a gene. The germline gives CDR1 MNHEY, CDR2 SMNVEV (reference sequence). The length of the CDR3 is 16 residues. Written as DNA, the CDR3 is TGTGCCAGCAAGTACCAGGGGGCCGGAGCCAAAAACATTCAGTACTTC. Residues: CASKYQGAGAKNIQYF.

The chain couples TRBV25-1 to TRBJ2-3; D is possibly TRBD2 (6 bases). The CDR3 is 16 residues long. Trimming removed 3 bases at V and 2 bases at J, with 15 bases between. Germline CDR1 is MGHDK and CDR2 is SYGVNS. Written as DNA, the CDR3 is TGTGCCAGCAGTGATAATAGCGGCGACCTCACAGATACGCAGTATTTT. It translates to CASSDNSGDLTDTQYF. Looking up the rest from reference TRBV25-1 and TRBJ2-3 gives the full variable domain: EADIYQTPRYLVIGTGKKITLECSQTMGHDKMYWYQQDPGMELHLIHYSYGVNSTEKGDLSSESTVSRIRTEHFPLTLESARPSHTSQYLCASSDNSGDLTDTQYFGPGTRLTVL.

This clonotype has only a few counts. The CDR3 DNA is TGTGCCGGTGCCTGGCGGGGGGGCAATGAGCAGTTCTTC. Translation gives CAGAWRGGNEQFF. This chain joins TRBV30 and TRBJ2-1, with TRBD2 matching over 9 bases. The V gene end was trimmed by 8 bases and the J gene end by 6 bases; junction bases not matched to a gene: 8. The CDR3 totals 13 residues. Germline CDR1 reads GTSNPN; CDR2 reads SVGIG (reference sequence).

As for this clonotype: Mismatch with germline at one junction end may stem from a read error. CDR3 DNA: TGCGCCAGCAGCTTGTTGGGCGGGATTAACACCGGGGAGCGGTTTTTT. This encodes CASSLLGGINTGERFF. This rearrangement joins TRBV5-1 to TRBJ2-2; possibly TRBD2 for D (6 bases). The CDR3 length is 16 residues. Germline V gene data show CDR1 as SGHRS and CDR2 as YFSETQ.

The sample holds a few counts of this clonotype. The chain couples TRBV25-1 to TRBJ1-4; TRBD1 agrees at 12 bases. The CDR3 is 15 residues long. Looked up from germline, CDR1 is MGHDK and CDR2 is SYGVNS. J was trimmed by 7 bases and V by 4 bases; bases with no gene match: 4. This chain's CDR3 is CASSVGQGAGEKLFF. CDR3 nucleotide sequence: TGTGCCAGCAGTGTGGGACAGGGGGCGGGTGAAAAACTGTTTTTT.

The chain employs TRBV5-1 and TRBJ2-1; a possible D gene is TRBD2 (5 bases). V lost 5 bases, J lost 0 bases, and 15 bases lay in between. From germline, CDR1 is SGHRS and CDR2 YFSETQ. CDR3 size: 16 residues. The CDR3 nucleotides read TGCGCCAGCAGTTTAGGACTGCAAAGCTCCTACAATGAGCAGTTCTTC. This encodes CASSLGLQSSYNEQFF.

This clonotype was detected only a few times. The rearrangement uses TRBV27 and TRBJ2-7; 10 positions match TRBD1. This CDR3 spans 16 amino acids. Germline V CDR1 and CDR2: MNHEY, SMNVEV (reference sequence). J gave up 2 bases and V 3 bases, and 7 bases lay outside the gene matches. The CDR3 spells CASSFFPGQGPYEQYF. For the CDR3, the DNA is TGTGCCAGCAGTTTCTTCCCGGGACAGGGGCCCTACGAGCAGTACTTC.

Remarks on this clonotype: This may stem from a read error, because a much larger clone lies one nucleotide away. The V call is TRBV7-9, the J call TRBJ2-1; D is uncertain. The CDR3 spans 17 residues. Germline V gene data show CDR1 as SEHNR and CDR2 as FQNEAQ (reference sequence). In DNA, the CDR3 is TGTGCCAGCAGCTTACCCCGGACCCTCAGCTCCCACAATGAGCAGTTCTTC. This codes for CASSLPRTLSSHNEQFF.

A note on this clonotype: The junction departs from germline at one end; a sequencing error may be responsible. The gene calls are TRBV24-1 and TRBJ2-4; D is possibly TRBD1 or TRBD2 (5 bases each). This CDR3 comprises 15 residues. Germline V gives CDR1 KGHDR, CDR2 SFDVKD. The CDR3 here is CATSASEGSKNIRYF. In nucleotides, the CDR3 is TGTGCCACCAGTGCAAGCGAGGGGTCCAAAAACATTCGGTACTTC.

Points on this clonotype: An end of the junction does not agree with germline; a read error may underlie this. This rearrangement joins TRBV7-9 to TRBJ2-3; D is unclear. The V gene's germline CDR1 is SEHNR and CDR2 FQNEAQ (reference sequence). The CDR3 sequence is 10 residues long. The DNA for the CDR3 is TGTGCCAGCAGTTTAGTAGCGCAGTATTTT. It specifies CASSLVAQYF. Combining the CDR3 with reference TRBV7-9 and TRBJ2-3 gives the whole variable domain DTGVSQNPRHKITKRGQNVTFRCDPISEHNRLYWYRQTLGQGPEFLTYFQNEAQLEKSRLLSDRFSAERPKGSFSTLEIQRTEQGDSAMYLCASSLVAQYFGPGTRLTVL.

This clonotype was seen more than once but under ten times. J is TRBJ2-1 and V is TRBV20-1; D not resolved. V was trimmed by 3 bases and J by 3 bases, leaving 12 bases between them. The length of the CDR3 is 14 residues. Germline V lookup: CDR1 DFQATT, CDR2 SNEGSKA (reference sequence). Written as DNA, the CDR3 is TGCAGTGCTAGTCGGTCACCATACTACAATGAGCAGTTCTTC. Translation gives CSASRSPYYNEQFF.